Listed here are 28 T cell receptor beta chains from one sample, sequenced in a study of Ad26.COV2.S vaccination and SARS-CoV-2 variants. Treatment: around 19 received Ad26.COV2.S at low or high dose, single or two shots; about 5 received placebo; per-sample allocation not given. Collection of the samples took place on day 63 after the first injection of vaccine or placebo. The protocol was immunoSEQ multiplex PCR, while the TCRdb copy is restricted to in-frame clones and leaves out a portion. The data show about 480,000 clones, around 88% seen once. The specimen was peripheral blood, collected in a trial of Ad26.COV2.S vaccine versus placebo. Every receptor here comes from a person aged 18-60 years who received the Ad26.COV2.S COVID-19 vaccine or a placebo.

The CDR3, as DNA: TGTGCCAGCAGTTTCCGACAGACCGACTATGGCTACACCTTC. It specifies CASSFRQTDYGYTF. J is TRBJ1-2 and V is TRBV27; the D gene is possibly TRBD1 (5 bases). The ends were cut back, 3 bases at V and 3 bases at J, with 11 bases in the middle. Germline V CDR1 and CDR2: MNHEY, SMNVEV (reference sequence). There are 14 residues in the CDR3.

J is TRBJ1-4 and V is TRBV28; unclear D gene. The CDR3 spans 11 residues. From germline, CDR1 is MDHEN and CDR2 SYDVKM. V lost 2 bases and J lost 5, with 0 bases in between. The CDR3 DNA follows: TGTGCCAGCAGTTTAAATGAAAAACTGTTTTTT. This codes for CASSLNEKLFF. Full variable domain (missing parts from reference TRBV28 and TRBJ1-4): DVKVTQSSRYLVKRTGEKVFLECVQDMDHENMFWYRQDPGLGLRLIYFSYDVKMKEKGDIPEGYSVSREKKERFSLILESASTNQTSMYLCASSLNEKLFFGSGTQLSVL.

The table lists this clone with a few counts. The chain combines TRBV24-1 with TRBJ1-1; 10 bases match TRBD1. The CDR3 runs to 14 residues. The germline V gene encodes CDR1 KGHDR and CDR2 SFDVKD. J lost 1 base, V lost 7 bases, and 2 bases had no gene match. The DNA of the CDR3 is TGTGCCACCAGGACAGGGGGCGAGAACACTGAAGCTTTCTTT. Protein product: CATRTGGENTEAFF.

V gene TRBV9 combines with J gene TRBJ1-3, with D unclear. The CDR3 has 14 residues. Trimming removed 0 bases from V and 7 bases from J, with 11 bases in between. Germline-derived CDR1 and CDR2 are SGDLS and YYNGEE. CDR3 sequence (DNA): TGTGCCAGCAGCGTAGATGGGCAGTGGAACACCATATATTTT. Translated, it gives CASSVDGQWNTIYF.

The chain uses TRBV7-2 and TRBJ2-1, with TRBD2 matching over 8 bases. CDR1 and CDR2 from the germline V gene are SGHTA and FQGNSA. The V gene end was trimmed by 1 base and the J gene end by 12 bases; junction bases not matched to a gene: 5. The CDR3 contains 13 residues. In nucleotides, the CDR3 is TGTGCCAGCAGCTTAGGGCTAGCGGGTGCGCAGTTCTTC. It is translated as CASSLGLAGAQFF.

CDR3 loop: CASSSDPSSYNEQFF. The CDR3 DNA reads as TGCGCCAGCAGCTCGGACCCTAGCTCTTACAATGAGCAGTTCTTC. The chain is built from TRBV5-1 and TRBJ2-1; D is possibly TRBD2 (5 bases). This CDR3 contains 15 residues. Between the trimmed V and J ends, which lost 3 bases and 4 bases, there was a span of 14 bases. Per the germline V gene, CDR1 is SGHRS and CDR2 is YFSETQ.

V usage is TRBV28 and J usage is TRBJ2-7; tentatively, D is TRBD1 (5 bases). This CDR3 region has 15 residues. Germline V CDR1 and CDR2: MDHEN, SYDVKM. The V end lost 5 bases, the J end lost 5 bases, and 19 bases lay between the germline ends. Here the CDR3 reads CASSAEQTLRDEQYF. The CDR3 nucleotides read TGTGCCAGCAGTGCCGAGCAGACTCTCAGGGACGAGCAGTACTTC. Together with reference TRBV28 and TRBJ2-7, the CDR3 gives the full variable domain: DVKVTQSSRYLVKRTGEKVFLECVQDMDHENMFWYRQDPGLGLRLIYFSYDVKMKEKGDIPEGYSVSREKKERFSLILESASTNQTSMYLCASSAEQTLRDEQYFGPGTRLTVT.

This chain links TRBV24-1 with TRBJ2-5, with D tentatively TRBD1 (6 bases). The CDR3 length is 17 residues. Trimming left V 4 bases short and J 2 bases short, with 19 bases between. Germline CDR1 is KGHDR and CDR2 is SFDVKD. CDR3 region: CATSDPSGQGIQETQYF. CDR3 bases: TGTGCCACCAGTGACCCCTCCGGGCAGGGGATTCAAGAGACCCAGTACTTC.

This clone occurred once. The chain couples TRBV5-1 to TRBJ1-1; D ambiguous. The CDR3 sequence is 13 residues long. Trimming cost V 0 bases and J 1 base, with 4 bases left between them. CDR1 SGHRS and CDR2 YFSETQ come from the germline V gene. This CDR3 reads CASSLDTNTEAFF. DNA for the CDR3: TGCGCCAGCAGCTTGGACACGAACACTGAAGCTTTCTTT. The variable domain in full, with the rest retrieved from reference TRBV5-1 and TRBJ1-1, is KAGVTQTPRYLIKTRGQQVTLSCSPISGHRSVSWYQQTPGQGLQFLFEYFSETQRNKGNFPGRFSGRQFSNSRSEMNVSTLELGDSALYLCASSLDTNTEAFFGQGTRLTVV.

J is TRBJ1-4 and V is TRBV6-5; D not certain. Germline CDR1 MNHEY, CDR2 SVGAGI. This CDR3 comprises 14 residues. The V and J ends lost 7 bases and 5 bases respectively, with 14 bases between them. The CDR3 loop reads CASKAQITNEKLFF. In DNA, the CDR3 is TGTGCCAGCAAGGCACAGATTACAAATGAAAAACTGTTTTTT.

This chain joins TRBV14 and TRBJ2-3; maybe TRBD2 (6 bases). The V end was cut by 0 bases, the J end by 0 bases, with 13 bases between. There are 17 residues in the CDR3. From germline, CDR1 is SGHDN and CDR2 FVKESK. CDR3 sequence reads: CASSQELLAISTDTQYF. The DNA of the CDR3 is TGTGCCAGCAGCCAAGAGCTTCTAGCGATTAGCACAGATACGCAGTATTTT.

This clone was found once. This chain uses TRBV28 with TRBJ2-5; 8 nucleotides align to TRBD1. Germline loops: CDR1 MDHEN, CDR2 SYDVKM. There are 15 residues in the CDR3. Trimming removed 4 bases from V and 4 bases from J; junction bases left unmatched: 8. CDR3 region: CASSYPAQGGETQYF. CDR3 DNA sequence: TGTGCCAGCAGTTACCCTGCACAGGGGGGAGAGACCCAGTACTTC.

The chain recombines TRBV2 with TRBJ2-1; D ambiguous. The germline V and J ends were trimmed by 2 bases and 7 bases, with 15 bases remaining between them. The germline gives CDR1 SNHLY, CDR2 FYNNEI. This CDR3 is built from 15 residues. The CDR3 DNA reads TGTGCCAGCAGTGAATTATTTGCGGATAGGAATGAGCAGTTCTTC. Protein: CASSELFADRNEQFF.

CDR3 protein: CASSLEWTGRGNTIYF. DNA of the CDR3: TGTGCCAGCAGCCTAGAATGGACAGGGCGCGGAAACACCATATATTTT. The V gene is TRBV7-2, the J gene TRBJ1-3, with TRBD1 matching 8 bases. Germline V CDR1 and CDR2: SGHTA, FQGNSA. This CDR3 contains 16 residues. With 5 bases clipped from V and 4 bases from J, the junction kept 10 bases outside the gene matches.

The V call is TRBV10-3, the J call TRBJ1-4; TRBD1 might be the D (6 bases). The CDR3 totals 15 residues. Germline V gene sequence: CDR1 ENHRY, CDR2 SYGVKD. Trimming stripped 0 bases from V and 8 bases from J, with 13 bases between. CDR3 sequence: CAISESGGRTEKLFF. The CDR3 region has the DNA TGTGCCATCAGTGAGTCGGGGGGGCGCACGGAAAAACTGTTTTTT.

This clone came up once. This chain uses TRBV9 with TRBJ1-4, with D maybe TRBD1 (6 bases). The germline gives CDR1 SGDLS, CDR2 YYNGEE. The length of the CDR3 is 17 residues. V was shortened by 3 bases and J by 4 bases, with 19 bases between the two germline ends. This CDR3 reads CASSEDPSGRGNEKLFF. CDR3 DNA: TGTGCCAGCAGCGAGGACCCAAGCGGCAGGGGTAATGAAAAACTGTTTTTT. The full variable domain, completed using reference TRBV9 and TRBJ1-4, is DSGVTQTPKHLITATGQRVTLRCSPRSGDLSVYWYQQSLDQGLQFLIQYYNGEERAKGNILERFSAQQFPDLHSELNLSSLELGDSALYFCASSEDPSGRGNEKLFFGSGTQLSVL.

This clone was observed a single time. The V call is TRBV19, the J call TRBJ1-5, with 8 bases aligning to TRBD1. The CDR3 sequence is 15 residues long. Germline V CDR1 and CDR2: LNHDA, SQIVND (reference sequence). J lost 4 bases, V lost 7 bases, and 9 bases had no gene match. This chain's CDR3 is CASTWTGYGNQPQHF. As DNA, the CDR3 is TGTGCCAGTACCTGGACAGGGTATGGGAATCAGCCCCAGCATTTT.

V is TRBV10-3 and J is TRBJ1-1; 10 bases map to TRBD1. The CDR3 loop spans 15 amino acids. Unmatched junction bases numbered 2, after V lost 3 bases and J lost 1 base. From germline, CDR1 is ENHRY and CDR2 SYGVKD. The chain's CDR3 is CAISDDRGQNTEAFF. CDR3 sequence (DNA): TGTGCCATCAGTGACGACAGGGGGCAGAACACTGAAGCTTTCTTT.

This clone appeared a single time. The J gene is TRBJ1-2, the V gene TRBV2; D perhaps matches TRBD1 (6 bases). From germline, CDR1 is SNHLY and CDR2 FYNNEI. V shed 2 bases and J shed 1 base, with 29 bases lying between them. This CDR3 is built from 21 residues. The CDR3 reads CASSEFRVPGTTRNRNYGYTF. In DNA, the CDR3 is TGTGCCAGCAGTGAATTTCGCGTACCCGGGACAACACGAAACCGTAACTATGGCTACACCTTC. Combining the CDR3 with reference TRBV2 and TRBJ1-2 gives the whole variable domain EPEVTQTPSHQVTQMGQEVILRCVPISNHLYFYWYRQILGQKVEFLVSFYNNEISEKSEIFDDQFSVERPDGSNFTLKIRSTKLEDSAMYFCASSEFRVPGTTRNRNYGYTFGSGTRLTVV.

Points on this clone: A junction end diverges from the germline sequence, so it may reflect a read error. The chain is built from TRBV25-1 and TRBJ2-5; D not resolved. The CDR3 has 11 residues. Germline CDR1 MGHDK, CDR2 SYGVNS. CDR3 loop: CASSELGLVDF. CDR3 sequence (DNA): TGTGCCAGCAGTGAATTAGGGCTAGTGGACTTC.

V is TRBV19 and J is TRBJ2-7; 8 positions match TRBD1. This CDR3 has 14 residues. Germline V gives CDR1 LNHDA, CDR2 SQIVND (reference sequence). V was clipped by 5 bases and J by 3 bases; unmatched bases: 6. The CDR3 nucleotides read TGTGCCAGTAGTCCGACAGGGGCTCTCTACGAGCAGTACTTC. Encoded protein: CASSPTGALYEQYF. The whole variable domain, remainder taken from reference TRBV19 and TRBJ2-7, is DGGITQSPKYLFRKEGQNVTLSCEQNLNHDAMYWYRQDPGQGLRLIYYSQIVNDFQKGDIAEGYSVSREKKESFPLTVTSAQKNPTAFYLCASSPTGALYEQYFGPGTRLTVT.

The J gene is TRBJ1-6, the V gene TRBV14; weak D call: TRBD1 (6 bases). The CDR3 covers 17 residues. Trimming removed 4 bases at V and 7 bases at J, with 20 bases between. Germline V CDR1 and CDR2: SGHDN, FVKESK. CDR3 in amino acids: CASSPGTSLRRNSPLHF. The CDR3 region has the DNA TGTGCCAGCAGCCCGGGGACATCTCTCCGGCGGAATTCACCCCTCCACTTT.

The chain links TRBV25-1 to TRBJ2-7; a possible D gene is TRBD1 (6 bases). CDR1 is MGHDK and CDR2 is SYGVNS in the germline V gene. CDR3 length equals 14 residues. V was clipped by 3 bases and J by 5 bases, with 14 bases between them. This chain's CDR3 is CASSERQAGNEQYF. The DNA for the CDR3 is TGTGCCAGCAGTGAGAGACAGGCAGGTAACGAGCAGTACTTC.

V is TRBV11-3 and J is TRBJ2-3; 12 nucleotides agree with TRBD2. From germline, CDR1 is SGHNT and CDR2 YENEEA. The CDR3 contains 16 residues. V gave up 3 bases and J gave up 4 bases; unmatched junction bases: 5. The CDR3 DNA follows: TGTGCCAGCAGCTTTCGACTAGCGGGAGCGGCAGATACGCAGTATTTT. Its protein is CASSFRLAGAADTQYF.

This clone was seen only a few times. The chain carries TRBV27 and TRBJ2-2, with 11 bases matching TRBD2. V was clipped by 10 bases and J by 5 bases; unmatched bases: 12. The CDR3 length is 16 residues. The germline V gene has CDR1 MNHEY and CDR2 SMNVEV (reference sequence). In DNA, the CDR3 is TGTGCCACCCTCCCCCTAGCGGGAGGTGGGACCGGGGAGCTGTTTTTT. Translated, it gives CATLPLAGGGTGELFF.

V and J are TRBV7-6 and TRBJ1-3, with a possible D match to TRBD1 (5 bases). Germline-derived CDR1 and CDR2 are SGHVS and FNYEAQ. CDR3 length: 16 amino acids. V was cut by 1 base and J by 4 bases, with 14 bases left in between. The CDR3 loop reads CASSLVGRVAGNTIYF. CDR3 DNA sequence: TGTGCCAGCAGCTTAGTCGGCAGGGTGGCCGGAAACACCATATATTTT.

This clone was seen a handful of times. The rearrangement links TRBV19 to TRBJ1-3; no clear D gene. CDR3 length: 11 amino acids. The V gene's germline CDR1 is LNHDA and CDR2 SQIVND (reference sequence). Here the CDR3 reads CAIQVGNTIYF. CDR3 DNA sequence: TGTGCGATCCAGGTGGGAAACACCATATATTTT.

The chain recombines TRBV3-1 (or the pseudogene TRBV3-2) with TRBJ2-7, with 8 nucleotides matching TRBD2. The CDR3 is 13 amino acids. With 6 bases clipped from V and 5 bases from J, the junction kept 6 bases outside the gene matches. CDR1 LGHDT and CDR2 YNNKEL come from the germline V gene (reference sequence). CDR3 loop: CASRGGGRNEQYF. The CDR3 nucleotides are TGTGCCAGCAGGGGAGGCGGGAGGAACGAGCAGTACTTC.